The rows below give T cell receptor beta chains drawn from one sample of a study of cytotoxic CD8 clonotypes in ibrutinib-treated CLL. Here immunoSEQ multiplex PCR was the method, and the copy in TCRdb shows in-frame clones only, minus some. Altogether tens of thousands of clones are present, more than 65% being singletons, with the ten largest covering approximately 58%. The input for sequencing was PBMCs, taken after 24 months of ibrutinib treatment. The origin of the receptors is a human donor with chronic lymphocytic leukemia. Both conserved end residues are part of each CDR3. D genes are given only for firm matches. The size entry is marked missing in some rows and otherwise reads once, few, many or a size class.

d_gene	v_gene	abundance	j_gene	CDR3aa	CDR3nt
.	TRBV27	.	TRBJ2-2	CASSFYRPNTGELFF	TGTGCCAGCAGTTTTTACAGACCGAACACCGGGGAGCTGTTTTTT
.	TRBV5-1	.	TRBJ1-1	CASSSRTMNTEAFF	TGCGCCAGCAGCTCCCGGACGATGAACACTGAAGCTTTCTTT
.	TRBV6-5	.	TRBJ1-2	CASSRGDTYYGYTF	TGTGCCAGCAGTCGAGGGGACACTTACTATGGCTACACCTTC
.	TRBV18	.	TRBJ2-2	CASSPNGRYTGELFF	TGTGCCAGCTCACCCAACGGGCGGTACACCGGGGAGCTGTTTTTT
TRBD1	TRBV9	.	TRBJ2-7	CASRRAWTGVNEQYF	TGTGCCAGCAGAAGAGCCTGGACAGGGGTGAACGAGCAGTACTTC
TRBD1	TRBV9	few	TRBJ1-2	CASSAHRGQDGYTF	TGTGCCAGCAGCGCCCACAGGGGGCAGGATGGCTACACCTTC
TRBD1	TRBV28	.	TRBJ1-2	CASSFGQGEYGYTF	TGTGCCAGCAGCTTCGGCCAGGGGGAATATGGCTACACCTTC
.	TRBV23-1	.	TRBJ2-7	CASSQQAPYEQYF	TGCGCCAGCAGTCAACAAGCACCCTACGAGCAGTACTTC
.	TRBV18	.	TRBJ1-1	CASSPSNYNTEAFF	TGTGCCAGCTCACCATCTAACTATAACACTGAAGCTTTCTTT
TRBD1	TRBV7-9	.	TRBJ1-1	CASSSIGQGAGWNTEAFF	TGTGCCAGCAGCTCGATTGGACAGGGGGCCGGGTGGAACACTGAAGCTTTCTTT
TRBD2	TRBV6-5	.	TRBJ2-7	CASSGGLTFAGEQYF	TGTGCCAGCAGCGGGGGACTAACCTTCGCGGGCGAGCAGTACTTC
.	TRBV21-1	.	TRBJ2-7	CASSKGRRQSYEQYF	TGTGCCAGCAGCAAAGGCAGACGGCAGTCCTACGAGCAGTACTTC
.	TRBV28	few	TRBJ2-2	CASSLSENGELFF	TGTGCCAGCAGCCTCTCTGAGAACGGGGAGCTGTTTTTT
.	TRBV5-4	few	TRBJ2-1	CASSEAGFSYNEQFF	TGTGCCAGCAGCGAAGCCGGCTTCTCCTACAATGAGCAGTTCTTC
.	TRBV5-1	.	TRBJ1-2	CASSLVARNYGYTF	TGCGCCAGCAGCTTGGTGGCCAGAAACTATGGCTACACCTTC
TRBD1	TRBV28	.	TRBJ1-1	CASSAPGGETEAFF	TGTGCCAGCAGTGCCCCAGGGGGCGAGACTGAAGCTTTCTTT
TRBD2	TRBV28	.	TRBJ2-5	CASSSGGAGGEETQYF	TGTGCCAGCAGTTCTGGCGGTGCTGGGGGGGAAGAGACCCAGTACTTC